The subject of this entry is one T cell receptor beta chain. This sample was included in a study of T cells in Graves' hyperthyroidism and ophthalmopathy. This CDR3 contains 14 residues. The junction had 7 bases not matched to a gene; V was cut back by 9 bases and J by 0 bases. From germline, CDR1 is LNHDA and CDR2 SQIVND (reference sequence). The diagnoses drew upon clinical symptoms, serum thyroxine and TRAb, thyroid ultrasound and orbital computed tomography. Researchers amplified the TCR beta CDR3 regions from RNA transcripts. With the HTBI primer set, the TCR CDR3 went through a first round of RT-PCR. TCRdb called the multiplex PCR reads again in MiXCR, with one record for every CDR3 protein. Altogether 600,000 to 700,000 distinct CDR3 sequences are present, over 40% being singletons, with the ten largest covering less than 9.5%.

Sequenced: peripheral blood or thyroid tissue (not recorded which). The TCR originated in an adult man with Graves' disease, either hyperthyroidism or ophthalmopathy (not recorded which). The rearrangement uses TRBV19 and TRBJ2-7; 8 bases are shared with TRBD2. The CDR3 here is CASAREGLSYEQYF. The CDR3 nucleotides read TGTGCCAGCGCACGGGAGGGCCTCTCCTACGAGCAGTACTTC.